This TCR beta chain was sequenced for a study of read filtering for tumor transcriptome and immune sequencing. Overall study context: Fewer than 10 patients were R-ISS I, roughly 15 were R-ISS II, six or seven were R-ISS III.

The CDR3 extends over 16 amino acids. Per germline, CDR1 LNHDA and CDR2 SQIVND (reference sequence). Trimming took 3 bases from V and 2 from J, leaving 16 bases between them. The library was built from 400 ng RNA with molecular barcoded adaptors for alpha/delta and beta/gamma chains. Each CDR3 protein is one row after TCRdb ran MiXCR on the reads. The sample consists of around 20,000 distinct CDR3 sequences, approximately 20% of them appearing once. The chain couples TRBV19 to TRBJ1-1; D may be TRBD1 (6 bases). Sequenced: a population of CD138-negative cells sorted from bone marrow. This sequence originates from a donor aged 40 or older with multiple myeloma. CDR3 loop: CASSIGSGAINTEAFF. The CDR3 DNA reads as TGTGCCAGTAGTATCGGGTCAGGGGCAATAAACACTGAAGCTTTCTTT.